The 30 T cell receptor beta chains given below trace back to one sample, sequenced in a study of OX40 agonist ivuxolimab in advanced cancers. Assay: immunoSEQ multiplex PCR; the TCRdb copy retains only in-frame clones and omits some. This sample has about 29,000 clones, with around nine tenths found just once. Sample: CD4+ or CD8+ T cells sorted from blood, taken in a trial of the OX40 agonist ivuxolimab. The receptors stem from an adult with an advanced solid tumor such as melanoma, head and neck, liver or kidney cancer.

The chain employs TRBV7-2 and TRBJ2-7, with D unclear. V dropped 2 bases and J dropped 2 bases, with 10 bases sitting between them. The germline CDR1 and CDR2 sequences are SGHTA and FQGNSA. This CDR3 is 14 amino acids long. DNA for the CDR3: TGTGCCAGCAGCTTATATACCGAACCCTACGAGCAGTACTTC. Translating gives CASSLYTEPYEQYF.

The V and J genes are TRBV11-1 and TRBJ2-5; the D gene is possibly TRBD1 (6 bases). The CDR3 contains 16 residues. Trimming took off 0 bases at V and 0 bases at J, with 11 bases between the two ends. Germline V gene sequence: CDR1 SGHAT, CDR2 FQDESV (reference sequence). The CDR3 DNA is TGTGCCAGCAGCTTAGCAGCAGGGGAGTACCAAGAGACCCAGTACTTC. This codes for CASSLAAGEYQETQYF.

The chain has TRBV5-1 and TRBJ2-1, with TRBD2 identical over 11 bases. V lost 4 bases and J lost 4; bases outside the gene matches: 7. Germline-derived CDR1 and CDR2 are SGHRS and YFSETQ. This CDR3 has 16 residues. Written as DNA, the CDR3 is TGCGCCAGCAGCGGTTCTAGCGGGGGGAGGTACAATGAGCAGTTCTTC. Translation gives CASSGSSGGRYNEQFF.

DNA of the CDR3: TGTGCCAGTAGTATTTGGGGGGTTGAGGAGCAGTTCTTC. Translated, it gives CASSIWGVEEQFF. The chain is built from TRBV19 and TRBJ2-1, with TRBD2 as a possible D gene (6 bases). V was trimmed by 3 bases and J by 10 bases, leaving 13 bases between them. Germline V lookup: CDR1 LNHDA, CDR2 SQIVND (reference sequence). The CDR3 covers 13 residues.

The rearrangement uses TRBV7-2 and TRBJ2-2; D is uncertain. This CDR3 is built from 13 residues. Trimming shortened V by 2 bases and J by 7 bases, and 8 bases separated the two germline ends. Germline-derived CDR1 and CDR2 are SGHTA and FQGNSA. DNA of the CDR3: TGTGCCAGCAGCTTATCGGTACTCGGGGAGCTGTTTTTT. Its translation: CASSLSVLGELFF.

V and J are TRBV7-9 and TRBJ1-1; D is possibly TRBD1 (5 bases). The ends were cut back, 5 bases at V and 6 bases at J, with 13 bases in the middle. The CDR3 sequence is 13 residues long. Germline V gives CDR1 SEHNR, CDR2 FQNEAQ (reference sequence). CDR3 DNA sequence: TGTGCCAGCAGCCCCGAAGACAGACCTGAAGCTTTCTTT. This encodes CASSPEDRPEAFF. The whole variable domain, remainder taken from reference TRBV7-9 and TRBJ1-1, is DTGVSQNPRHKITKRGQNVTFRCDPISEHNRLYWYRQTLGQGPEFLTYFQNEAQLEKSRLLSDRFSAERPKGSFSTLEIQRTEQGDSAMYLCASSPEDRPEAFFGQGTRLTVV.

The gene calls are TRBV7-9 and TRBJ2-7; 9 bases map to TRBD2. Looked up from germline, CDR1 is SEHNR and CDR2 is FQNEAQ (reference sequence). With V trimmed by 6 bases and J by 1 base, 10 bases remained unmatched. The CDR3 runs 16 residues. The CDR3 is CASSQTSSGASYEQYF. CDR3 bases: TGTGCCAGCAGTCAGACCTCTAGCGGGGCTTCCTACGAGCAGTACTTC.

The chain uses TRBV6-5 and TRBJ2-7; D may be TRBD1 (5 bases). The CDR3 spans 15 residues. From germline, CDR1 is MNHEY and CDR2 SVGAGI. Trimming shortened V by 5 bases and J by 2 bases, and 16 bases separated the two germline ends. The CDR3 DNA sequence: TGTGCCAGCAGTACCGACAGAAATTCGGCCTACGAGCAGTACTTC. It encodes CASSTDRNSAYEQYF.

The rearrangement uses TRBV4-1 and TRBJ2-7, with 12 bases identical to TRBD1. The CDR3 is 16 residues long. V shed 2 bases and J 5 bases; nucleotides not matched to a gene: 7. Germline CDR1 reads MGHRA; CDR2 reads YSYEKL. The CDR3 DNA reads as TGCGCCAGCAGCCAAATCCTCGGGACAGGGGGCCACGAGCAGTACTTC. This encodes CASSQILGTGGHEQYF.

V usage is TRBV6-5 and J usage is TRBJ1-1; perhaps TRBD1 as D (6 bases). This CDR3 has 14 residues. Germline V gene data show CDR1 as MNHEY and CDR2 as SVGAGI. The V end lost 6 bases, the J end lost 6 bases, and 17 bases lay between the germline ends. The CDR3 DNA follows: TGTGCCAGCAGCGCCAGGACAGCTGGCGCTGAAGCTTTCTTT. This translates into CASSARTAGAEAFF.

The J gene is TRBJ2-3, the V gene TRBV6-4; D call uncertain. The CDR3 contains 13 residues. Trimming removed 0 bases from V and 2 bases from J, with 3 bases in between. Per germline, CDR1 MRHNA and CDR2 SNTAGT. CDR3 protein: CASSDSNTDTQYF. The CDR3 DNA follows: TGTGCCAGCAGTGACTCCAACACAGATACGCAGTATTTT.

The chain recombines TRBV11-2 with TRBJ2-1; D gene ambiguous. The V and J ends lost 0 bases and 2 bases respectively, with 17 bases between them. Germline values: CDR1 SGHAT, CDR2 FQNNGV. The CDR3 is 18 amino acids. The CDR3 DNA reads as TGTGCCAGCAGCTTAGATCTCCCAACCCAAGCCCCCTACAATGAGCAGTTCTTC. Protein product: CASSLDLPTQAPYNEQFF.

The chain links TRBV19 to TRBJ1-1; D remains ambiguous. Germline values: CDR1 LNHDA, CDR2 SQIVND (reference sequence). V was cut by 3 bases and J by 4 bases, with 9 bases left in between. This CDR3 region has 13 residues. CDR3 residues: CASSISPRTEAFF. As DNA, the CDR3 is TGTGCCAGTAGTATTTCCCCCCGCACTGAAGCTTTCTTT.

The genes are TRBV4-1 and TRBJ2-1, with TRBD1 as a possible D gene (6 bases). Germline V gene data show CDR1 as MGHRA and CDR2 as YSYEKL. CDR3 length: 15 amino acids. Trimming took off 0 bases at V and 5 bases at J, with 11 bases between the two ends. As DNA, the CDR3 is TGCGCCAGCAGCCAAGAACAGGGCAAAAACAATGAGCAGTTCTTC. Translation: CASSQEQGKNNEQFF.

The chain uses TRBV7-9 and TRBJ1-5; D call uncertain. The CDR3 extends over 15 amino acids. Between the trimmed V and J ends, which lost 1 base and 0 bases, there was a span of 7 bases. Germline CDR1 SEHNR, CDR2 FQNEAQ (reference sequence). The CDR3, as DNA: TGTGCCAGCAGCTTAGTGGGGTATAGCAATCAGCCCCAGCATTTT. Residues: CASSLVGYSNQPQHF.

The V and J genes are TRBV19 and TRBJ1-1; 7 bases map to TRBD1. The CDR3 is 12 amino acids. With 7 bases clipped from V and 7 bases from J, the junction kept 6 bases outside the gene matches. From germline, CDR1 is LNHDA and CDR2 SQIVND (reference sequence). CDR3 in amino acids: CASTSRGHEAFF. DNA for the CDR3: TGTGCCAGTACGTCGAGGGGGCATGAAGCTTTCTTT.

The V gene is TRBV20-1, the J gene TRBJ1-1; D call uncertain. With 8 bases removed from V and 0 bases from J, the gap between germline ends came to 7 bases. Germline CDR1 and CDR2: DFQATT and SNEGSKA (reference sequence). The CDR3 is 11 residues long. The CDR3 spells CSSNLNTEAFF. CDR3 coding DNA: TGCAGTAGTAATTTGAACACTGAAGCTTTCTTT.

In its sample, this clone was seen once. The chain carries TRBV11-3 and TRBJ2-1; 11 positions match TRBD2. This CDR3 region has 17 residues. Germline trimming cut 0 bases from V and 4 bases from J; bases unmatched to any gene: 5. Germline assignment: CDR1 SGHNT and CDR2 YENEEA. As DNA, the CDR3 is TGTGCCAGCAGCTTAGATCATGGGACTAGCGGATACAATGAGCAGTTCTTC. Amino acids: CASSLDHGTSGYNEQFF. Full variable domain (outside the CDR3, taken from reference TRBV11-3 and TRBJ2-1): EAGVVQSPRYKIIEKKQPVAFWCNPISGHNTLYWYLQNLGQGPELLIRYENEEAVDDSQLPKDRFSAERLKGVDSTLKIQPAELGDSAVYLCASSLDHGTSGYNEQFFGPGTRLTVL.

CDR3 sequence reads: CAWRTSGRTEQYF. As DNA, the CDR3 is TGTGCCTGGCGTACTAGCGGGAGAACCGAGCAGTACTTC. The chain links TRBV30 to TRBJ2-7; 11 bases map to TRBD2. Germline loops: CDR1 GTSNPN, CDR2 SVGIG (reference sequence). CDR3 length: 13 residues. J lost 6 bases, V lost 5 bases, and 6 bases had no gene match.

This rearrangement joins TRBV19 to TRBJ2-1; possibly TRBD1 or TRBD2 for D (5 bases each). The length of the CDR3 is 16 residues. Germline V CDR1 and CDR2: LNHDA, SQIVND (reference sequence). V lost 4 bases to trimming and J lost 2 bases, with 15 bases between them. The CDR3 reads CASSNDYRGPYNEQFF. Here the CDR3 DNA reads TGTGCCAGTAGTAACGACTATCGGGGACCCTACAATGAGCAGTTCTTC.

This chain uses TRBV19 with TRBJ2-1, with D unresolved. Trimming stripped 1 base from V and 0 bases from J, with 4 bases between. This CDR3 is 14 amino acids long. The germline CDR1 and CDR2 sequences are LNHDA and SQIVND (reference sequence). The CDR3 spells CASSIGSSYNEQFF. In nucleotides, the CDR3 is TGTGCCAGTAGTATAGGGAGCTCCTACAATGAGCAGTTCTTC.

CDR3 sequence (DNA): TGTGCCAGCACCCGGGACCCGGGAGGGGGCTCTGGAAACACCATATATTTT. This encodes CASTRDPGGGSGNTIYF. The chain links TRBV5-4 to TRBJ1-3, with D possibly TRBD1 on 6 matching bases. This CDR3 has 17 amino acids. The germline V gene has CDR1 SGHNT and CDR2 YYREEE (reference sequence). The V and J ends lost 6 bases and 0 bases respectively, with 19 bases between them.

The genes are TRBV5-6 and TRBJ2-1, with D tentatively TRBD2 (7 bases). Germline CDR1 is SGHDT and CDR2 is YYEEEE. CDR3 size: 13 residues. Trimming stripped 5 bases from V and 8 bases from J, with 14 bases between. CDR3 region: CASREGGRDEQFF. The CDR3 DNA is TGTGCCAGCAGGGAGGGGGGGCGCGATGAGCAGTTCTTC.

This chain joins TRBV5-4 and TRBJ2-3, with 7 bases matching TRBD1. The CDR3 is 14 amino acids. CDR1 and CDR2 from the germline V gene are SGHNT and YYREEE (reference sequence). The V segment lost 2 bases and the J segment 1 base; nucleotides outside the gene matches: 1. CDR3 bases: TGTGCCAGCAGCTTCACAGGGGGCACAGATACGCAGTATTTT. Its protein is CASSFTGGTDTQYF.

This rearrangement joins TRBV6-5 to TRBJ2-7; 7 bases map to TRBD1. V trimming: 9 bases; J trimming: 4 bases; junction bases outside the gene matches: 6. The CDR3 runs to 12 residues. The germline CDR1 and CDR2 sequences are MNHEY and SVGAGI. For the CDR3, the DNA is TGTGCCAGTGGACAGGTCTATTACGAGCAGTACTTC. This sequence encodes CASGQVYYEQYF.

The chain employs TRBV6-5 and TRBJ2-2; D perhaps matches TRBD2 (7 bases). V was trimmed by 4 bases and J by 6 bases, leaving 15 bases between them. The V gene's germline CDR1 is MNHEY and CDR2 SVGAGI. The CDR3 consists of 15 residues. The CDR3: CASSSDSGVAGELFF. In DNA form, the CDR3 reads TGTGCCAGCAGTTCGGACAGCGGGGTAGCCGGGGAGCTGTTTTTT.

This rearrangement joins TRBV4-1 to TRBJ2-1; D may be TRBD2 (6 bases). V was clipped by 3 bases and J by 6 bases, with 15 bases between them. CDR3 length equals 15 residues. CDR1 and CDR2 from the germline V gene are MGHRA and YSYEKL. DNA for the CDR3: TGCGCCAGCAGCCACGTCCTAGCGATGGGCAATGAGCAGTTCTTC. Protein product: CASSHVLAMGNEQFF.

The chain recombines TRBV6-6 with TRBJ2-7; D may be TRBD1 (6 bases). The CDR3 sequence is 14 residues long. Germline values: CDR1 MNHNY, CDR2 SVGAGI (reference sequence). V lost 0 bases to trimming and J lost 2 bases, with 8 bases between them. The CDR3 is CASSYSRGTYEQYF. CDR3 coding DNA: TGTGCCAGCAGTTACTCGAGGGGGACCTACGAGCAGTACTTC.

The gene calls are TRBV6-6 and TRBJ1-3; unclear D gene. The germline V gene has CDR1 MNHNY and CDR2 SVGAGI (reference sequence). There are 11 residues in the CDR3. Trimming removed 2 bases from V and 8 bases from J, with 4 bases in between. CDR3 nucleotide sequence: TGTGCCAGCAGTTACGGGGACACCATATATTTT. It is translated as CASSYGDTIYF.

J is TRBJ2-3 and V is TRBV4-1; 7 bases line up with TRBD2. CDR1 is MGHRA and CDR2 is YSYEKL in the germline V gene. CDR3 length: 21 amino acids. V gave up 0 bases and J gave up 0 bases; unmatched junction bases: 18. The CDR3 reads CASSQDLKVFSGLTSTDTQYF. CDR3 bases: TGCGCCAGCAGCCAAGATCTAAAGGTTTTTTCGGGACTAACTAGCACAGATACGCAGTATTTT.